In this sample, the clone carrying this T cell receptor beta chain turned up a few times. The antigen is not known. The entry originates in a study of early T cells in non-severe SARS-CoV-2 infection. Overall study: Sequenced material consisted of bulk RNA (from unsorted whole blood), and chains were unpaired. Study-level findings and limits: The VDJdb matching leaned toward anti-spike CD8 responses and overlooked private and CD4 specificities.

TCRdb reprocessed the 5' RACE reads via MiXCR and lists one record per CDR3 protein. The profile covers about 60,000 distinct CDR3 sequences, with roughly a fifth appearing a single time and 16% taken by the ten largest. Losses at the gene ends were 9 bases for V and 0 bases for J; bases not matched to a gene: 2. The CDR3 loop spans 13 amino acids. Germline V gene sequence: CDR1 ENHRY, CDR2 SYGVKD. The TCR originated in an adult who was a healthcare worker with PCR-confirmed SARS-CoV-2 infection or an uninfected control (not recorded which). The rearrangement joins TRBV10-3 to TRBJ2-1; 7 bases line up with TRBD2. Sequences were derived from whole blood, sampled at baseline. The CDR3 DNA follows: TGTGCCATAGGGACTACCTCCTACAATGAGCAGTTCTTC. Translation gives CAIGTTSYNEQFF.